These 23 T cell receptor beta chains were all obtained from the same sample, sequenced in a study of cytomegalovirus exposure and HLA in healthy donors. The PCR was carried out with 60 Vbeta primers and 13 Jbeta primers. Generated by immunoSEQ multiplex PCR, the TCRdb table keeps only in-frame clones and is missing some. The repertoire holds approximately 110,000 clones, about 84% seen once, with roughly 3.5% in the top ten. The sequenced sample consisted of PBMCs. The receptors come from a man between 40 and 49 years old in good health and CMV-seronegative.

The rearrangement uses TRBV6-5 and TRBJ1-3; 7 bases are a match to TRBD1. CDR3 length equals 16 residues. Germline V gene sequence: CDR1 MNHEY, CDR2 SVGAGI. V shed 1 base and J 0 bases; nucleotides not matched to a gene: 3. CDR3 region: CASSYYRTGSGNTIYF. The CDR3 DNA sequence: TGTGCCAGCAGTTACTATCGGACAGGCTCTGGAAACACCATATATTTT.

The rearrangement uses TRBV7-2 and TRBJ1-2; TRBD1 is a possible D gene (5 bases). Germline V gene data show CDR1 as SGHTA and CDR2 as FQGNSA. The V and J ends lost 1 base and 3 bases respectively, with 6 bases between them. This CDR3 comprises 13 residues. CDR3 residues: CASSLGGDYGYTF. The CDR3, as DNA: TGTGCCAGCAGCTTAGGGGGGGACTATGGCTACACCTTC.

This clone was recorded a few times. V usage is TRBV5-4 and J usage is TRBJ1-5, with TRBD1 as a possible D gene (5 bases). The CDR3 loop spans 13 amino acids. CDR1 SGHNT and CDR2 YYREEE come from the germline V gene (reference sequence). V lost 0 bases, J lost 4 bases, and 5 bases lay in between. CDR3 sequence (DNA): TGTGCCAGCAGCTTGGGACAGAATCAGCCCCAGCATTTT. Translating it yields CASSLGQNQPQHF.

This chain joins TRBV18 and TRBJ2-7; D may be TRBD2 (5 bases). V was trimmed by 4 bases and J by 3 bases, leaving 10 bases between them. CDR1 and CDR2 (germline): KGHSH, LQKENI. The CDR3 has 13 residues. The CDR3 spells CASSLLGGYEQYF. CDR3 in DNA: TGTGCCAGCTCACTACTAGGAGGCTACGAGCAGTACTTC.

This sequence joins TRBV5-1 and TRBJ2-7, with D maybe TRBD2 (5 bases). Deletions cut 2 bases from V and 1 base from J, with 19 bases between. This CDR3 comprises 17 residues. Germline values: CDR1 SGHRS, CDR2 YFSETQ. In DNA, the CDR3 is TGCGCCAGCAGCTTAGTTTGGCGGGTAAGGGTGTCCTACGAGCAGTACTTC. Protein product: CASSLVWRVRVSYEQYF.

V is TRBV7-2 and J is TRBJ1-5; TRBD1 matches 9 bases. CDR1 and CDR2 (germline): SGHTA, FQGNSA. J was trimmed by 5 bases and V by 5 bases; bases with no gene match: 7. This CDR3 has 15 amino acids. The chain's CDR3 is CASSPRQGEHQPQHF. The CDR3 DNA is TGTGCCAGCAGCCCTCGACAGGGGGAACATCAGCCCCAGCATTTT.

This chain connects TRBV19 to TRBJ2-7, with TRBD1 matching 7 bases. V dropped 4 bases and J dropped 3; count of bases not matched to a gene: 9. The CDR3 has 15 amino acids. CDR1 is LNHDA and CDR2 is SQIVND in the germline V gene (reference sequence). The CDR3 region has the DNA TGTGCCAGTAGTAGCTACTTCGGACAGGTCTACGAGCAGTACTTC. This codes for CASSSYFGQVYEQYF. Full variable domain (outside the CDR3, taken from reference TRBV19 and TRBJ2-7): DGGITQSPKYLFRKEGQNVTLSCEQNLNHDAMYWYRQDPGQGLRLIYYSQIVNDFQKGDIAEGYSVSREKKESFPLTVTSAQKNPTAFYLCASSSYFGQVYEQYFGPGTRLTVT.

CDR3 nucleotide sequence: TGTGCCAGCAGCAGGGGACAGGGTTTGTTCAGCAATCAGCCCCAGCATTTT. It yields the protein CASSRGQGLFSNQPQHF. This rearrangement joins TRBV5-6 to TRBJ1-5, with TRBD1 identical over 9 bases. There are 17 residues in the CDR3. Per the germline V gene, CDR1 is SGHDT and CDR2 is YYEEEE. V dropped 4 bases and J dropped 1; count of bases not matched to a gene: 9.

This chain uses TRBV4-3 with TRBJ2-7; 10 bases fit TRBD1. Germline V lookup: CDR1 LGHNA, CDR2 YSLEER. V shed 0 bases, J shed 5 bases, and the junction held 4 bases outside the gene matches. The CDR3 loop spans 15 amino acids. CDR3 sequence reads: CASSQEGTGVNEQYF. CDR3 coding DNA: TGCGCCAGCAGCCAAGAGGGGACAGGGGTCAACGAGCAGTACTTC.

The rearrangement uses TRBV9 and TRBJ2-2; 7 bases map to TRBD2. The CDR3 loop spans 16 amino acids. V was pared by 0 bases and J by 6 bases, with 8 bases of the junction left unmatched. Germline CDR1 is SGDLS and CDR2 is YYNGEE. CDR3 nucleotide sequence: TGTGCCAGCAGCGTAGTGGCGGGGGTTGGCGCCGGGGAGCTGTTTTTT. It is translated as CASSVVAGVGAGELFF.

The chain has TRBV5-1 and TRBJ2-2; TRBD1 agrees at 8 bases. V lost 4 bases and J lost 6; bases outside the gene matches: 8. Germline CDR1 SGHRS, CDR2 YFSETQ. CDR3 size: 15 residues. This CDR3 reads CASSQSGQVSGELFF. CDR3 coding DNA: TGCGCCAGCAGCCAATCGGGACAGGTCTCCGGGGAGCTGTTTTTT.

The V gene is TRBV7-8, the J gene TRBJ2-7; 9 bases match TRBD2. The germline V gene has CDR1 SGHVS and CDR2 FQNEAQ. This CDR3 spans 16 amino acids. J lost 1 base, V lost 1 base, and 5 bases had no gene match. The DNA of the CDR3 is TGTGCCAGCAGCTTAGATCCGGGACTAGCATCCTACGAGCAGTACTTC. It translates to CASSLDPGLASYEQYF.

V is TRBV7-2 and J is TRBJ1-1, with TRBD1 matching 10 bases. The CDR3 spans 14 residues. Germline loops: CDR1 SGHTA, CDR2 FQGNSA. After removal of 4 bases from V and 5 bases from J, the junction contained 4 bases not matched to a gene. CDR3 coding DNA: TGTGCCAGCAGCTGGCGACAGGGGGCAACTGAAGCTTTCTTT. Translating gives CASSWRQGATEAFF. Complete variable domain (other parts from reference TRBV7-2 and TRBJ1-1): GAGVSQSPSNKVTEKGKDVELRCDPISGHTALYWYRQSLGQGLEFLIYFQGNSAPDKSGLPSDRFSAERTGGSVSTLTIQRTQQEDSAVYLCASSWRQGATEAFFGQGTRLTVV.

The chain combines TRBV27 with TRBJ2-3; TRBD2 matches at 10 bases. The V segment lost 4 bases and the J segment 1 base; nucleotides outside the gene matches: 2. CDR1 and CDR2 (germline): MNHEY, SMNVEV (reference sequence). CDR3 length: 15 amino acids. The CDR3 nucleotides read TGTGCCAGCAGTTGGGGGACTAGCGGCACAGATACGCAGTATTTT. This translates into CASSWGTSGTDTQYF.

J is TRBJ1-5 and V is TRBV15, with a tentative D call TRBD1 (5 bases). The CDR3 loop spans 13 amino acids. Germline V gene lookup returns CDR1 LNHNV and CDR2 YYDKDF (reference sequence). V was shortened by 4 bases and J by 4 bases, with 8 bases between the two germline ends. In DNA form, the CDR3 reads TGTGCCACCAGCACAGACAGTAATCAGCCCCAGCATTTT. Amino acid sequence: CATSTDSNQPQHF.

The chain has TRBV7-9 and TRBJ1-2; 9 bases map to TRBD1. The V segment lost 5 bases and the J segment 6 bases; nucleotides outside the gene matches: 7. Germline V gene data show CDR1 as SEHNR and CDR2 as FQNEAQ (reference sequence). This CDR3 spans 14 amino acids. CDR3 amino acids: CASSPGQGRDGYTF. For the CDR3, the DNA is TGTGCCAGCAGCCCCGGACAGGGGAGGGATGGCTACACCTTC.

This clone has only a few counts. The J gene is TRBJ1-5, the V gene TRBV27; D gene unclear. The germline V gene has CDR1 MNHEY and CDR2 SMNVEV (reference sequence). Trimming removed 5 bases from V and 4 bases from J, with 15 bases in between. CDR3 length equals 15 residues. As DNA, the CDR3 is TGTGCCAGCAGTCCTCTACCCCGCGGGAATCAGCCCCAGCATTTT. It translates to CASSPLPRGNQPQHF.

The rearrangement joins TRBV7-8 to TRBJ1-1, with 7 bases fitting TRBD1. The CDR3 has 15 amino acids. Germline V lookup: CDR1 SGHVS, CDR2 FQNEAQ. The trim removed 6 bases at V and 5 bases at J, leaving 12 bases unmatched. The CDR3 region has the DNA TGTGCCAGCAGAAGGGGCGGACAGGCCGTAACTGAAGCTTTCTTT. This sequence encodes CASRRGGQAVTEAFF.

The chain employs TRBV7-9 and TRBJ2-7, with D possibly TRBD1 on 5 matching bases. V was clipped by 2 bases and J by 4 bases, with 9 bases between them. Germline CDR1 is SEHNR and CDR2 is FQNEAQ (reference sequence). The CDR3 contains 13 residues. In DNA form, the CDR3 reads TGTGCCAGCAGCTTATGGACAACATACGAGCAGTACTTC. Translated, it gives CASSLWTTYEQYF.

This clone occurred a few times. The CDR3 DNA is TGTGCCAGCAGCGTTGCCCCTGACTTCTCTGGGGCCAACGTCCTGACTTTC. Amino acids: CASSVAPDFSGANVLTF. This chain connects TRBV9 to TRBJ2-6; D unclear. CDR3 length equals 17 residues. Germline CDR1 is SGDLS and CDR2 is YYNGEE. Between the trimmed V and J ends, which lost 2 bases and 0 bases, there was a span of 12 bases.

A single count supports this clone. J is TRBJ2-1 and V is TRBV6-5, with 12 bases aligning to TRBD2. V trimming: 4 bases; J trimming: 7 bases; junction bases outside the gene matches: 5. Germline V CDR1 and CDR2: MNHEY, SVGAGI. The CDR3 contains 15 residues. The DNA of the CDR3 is TGTGCCAGCAGTTCACTAGCGGGGGGCTGGAATGAGCAGTTCTTC. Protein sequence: CASSSLAGGWNEQFF.

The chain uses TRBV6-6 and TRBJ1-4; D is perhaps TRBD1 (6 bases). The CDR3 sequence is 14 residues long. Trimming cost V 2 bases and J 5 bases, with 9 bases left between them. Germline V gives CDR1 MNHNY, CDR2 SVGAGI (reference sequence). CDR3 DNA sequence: TGTGCCAGCAGTTACCCCGGACAGAATGAAAAACTGTTTTTT. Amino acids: CASSYPGQNEKLFF.

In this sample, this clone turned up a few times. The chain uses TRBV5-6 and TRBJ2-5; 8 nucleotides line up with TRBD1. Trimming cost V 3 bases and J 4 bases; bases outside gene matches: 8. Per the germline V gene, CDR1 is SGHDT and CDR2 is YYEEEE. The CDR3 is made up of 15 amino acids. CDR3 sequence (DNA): TGTGCCAGCAGCTCCGACAGGGGTAATGGAGAGACCCAGTACTTC. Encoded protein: CASSSDRGNGETQYF.